This TCR beta chain was observed in a study of cytomegalovirus exposure and HLA in healthy donors. The CDR3 extends over 13 amino acids. V shed 4 bases and J shed 5 bases, with 10 bases lying between them. CDR1 and CDR2 (germline): SGHTS, YDEGEE. A multiplex PCR was run with 60 Vbeta primers and 13 Jbeta primers. Clones were sequenced by immunoSEQ multiplex PCR, and TCRdb holds only the in-frame ones, with some missing. The sample records roughly 220,000 clones, 75% to 85% being singletons. The specimen sequenced was PBMCs. This rearrangement joins TRBV5-8 to TRBJ2-1; TRBD1 is a possible D gene (5 bases). The TCR was taken from a woman aged 40 to 50 in good health and CMV-seronegative. DNA for the CDR3: TGTGCCAGCAGCCCCCACAGGAACAATGAGCAGTTCTTC. It is translated as CASSPHRNNEQFF.